What follows are 9 T cell receptor beta chains derived from one specimen sequenced in a study of post-analysis software for immune sequencing data. General study findings and limits: Controls had lower frequencies than patients of about 5 TRBV segments, which included TRBV5-6, TRBV5-1 and TRBV20-1.

TCR beta libraries were prepared from cDNA with unique molecular identifiers. TCRdb reprocessed the PCR reads via MiXCR and lists one record per CDR3 protein. The profile shows about 400,000 distinct CDR3 sequences, approximately 38% of them singletons. Their antigens are not known. Input material: blood. The receptors were gathered from a girl under 18 with multiple sclerosis.

CDR3 bases: TGTGCCAGCAGCCCAAATTCAGGAAACATTCAGTACTTC. The encoded protein is CASSPNSGNIQYF. The chain couples TRBV4-2 to TRBJ2-4; D remains unclear. Germline CDR1 LGHNA, CDR2 YNFKEQ. The CDR3 is 13 amino acids. The V end was cut by 4 bases, the J end by 6 bases, with 10 bases between.

The chain combines TRBV12-3 or TRBV12-4 with TRBJ1-2; maybe TRBD1 (5 bases). V was cut by 4 bases and J by 8 bases, with 20 bases left in between. The CDR3 is made up of 15 amino acids. The CDR3 nucleotides are TGTGCCAGCAGTTCAACATTAGACGGGGGAGGGGGCTACACCTTC. Protein sequence: CASSSTLDGGGGYTF.

V gene TRBV6-2 or TRBV6-3 combines with J gene TRBJ2-4, with 7 bases lining up with TRBD2. The CDR3 consists of 17 residues. CDR1 is MNHEY, CDR2 SVGEGT, per germline. The V and J ends lost 0 bases and 0 bases, in that order; junction bases with no gene match: 5. CDR3 coding DNA: TGTGCCAGCAGTTACTCGATCCGCGGGGGAGCCAAAAACATTCAGTACTTC. Its translation is CASSYSIRGGAKNIQYF.

This clonotype was seen a few times. The gene calls are TRBV20-1 and TRBJ1-1; D ambiguous. Trimming took 5 bases from V and 2 from J, leaving 15 bases between them. The germline V gene encodes CDR1 DFQATT and CDR2 SNEGSKA (reference sequence). The CDR3 consists of 14 residues. The CDR3 here is CSAEERSGNTEAFF. Written as DNA, the CDR3 is TGCAGTGCTGAGGAGCGGTCAGGCAACACTGAAGCTTTCTTT.

The chain joins TRBV27 to TRBJ2-1; tentatively, D is TRBD2 (5 bases). Trimming removed 6 bases at V and 8 bases at J, with 17 bases between. CDR1 and CDR2 from the germline V gene are MNHEY and SMNVEV (reference sequence). The CDR3 extends over 14 amino acids. DNA for the CDR3: TGTGCCAGCAGGGAGAGGGTCTTTTTTGATGAGCAGTTCTTC. Amino acids: CASRERVFFDEQFF.

This chain joins TRBV2 and TRBJ1-4; D is undetermined. CDR1 and CDR2 from the germline V gene are SNHLY and FYNNEI. The V and J ends lost 4 bases and 8 bases respectively, with 8 bases between them. CDR3 length: 12 amino acids. The CDR3 spells CASSGVGEKLFF. The CDR3 coding sequence is TGTGCCAGCAGTGGGGTGGGAGAAAAACTGTTTTTT.

The chain combines TRBV5-1 with TRBJ2-1, with unresolved D. The CDR3 spans 17 residues. Trimming took off 4 bases at V and 6 bases at J, with 23 bases between the two ends. In germline, CDR1 is SGHRS, CDR2 YFSETQ. This CDR3 is CASSLKNRGVATNEQFF. The CDR3 region has the DNA TGCGCCAGCAGCCTTAAGAATCGTGGGGTAGCCACCAATGAGCAGTTCTTC.

This clonotype has only a few counts. The chain uses TRBV24-1 and TRBJ2-5; TRBD1 matches at 7 bases. The J call is in doubt because the DNA end fits TRBJ2-7 better. Germline V lookup: CDR1 KGHDR, CDR2 SFDVKD. This CDR3 is 14 amino acids long. CDR3 nucleotide sequence: TGTGCCACCAGTGATCCCGACAGGGAAAACGAGCAGTACTTC. Translation gives CATSDPDRENEQYF.

This clonotype was detected only a few times. The rearrangement joins TRBV18 to TRBJ2-5; the D is unclear. The V and J ends lost 1 base and 4 bases respectively, with 4 bases between them. Per the germline V gene, CDR1 is KGHSH and CDR2 is LQKENI. The CDR3 has 12 residues. CDR3 loop: CASSPRRETQYF. As DNA, the CDR3 is TGTGCCAGCTCACCACGGCGAGAGACCCAGTACTTC.